Following are 25 T cell receptor beta chains from one sample sequenced in a study of blood T cell repertoires in COVID-19. Produced via immunoSEQ multiplex PCR; TCRdb's table is partial and in-frame only. The repertoire has under 250,000 clones, less than 85% of them found once; the top ten carry about 1.7%. Sequenced sample: PBMCs or T cells enriched from blood (not recorded which). The source of these receptors is a man in his sixties who had recovered from COVID-19.

The table lists this clone with a count of one. The V and J genes are TRBV10-3 and TRBJ2-2; D may be TRBD1 (6 bases). Germline CDR1 is ENHRY and CDR2 is SYGVKD. The V gene lost 3 bases and the J gene lost 5 bases, with 7 bases spanning the gap. CDR3 length equals 13 residues. This CDR3 reads CAISDGTTGELFF. Here the CDR3 DNA reads TGTGCCATCAGTGACGGGACAACCGGGGAGCTGTTTTTT.

This chain joins TRBV5-1 and TRBJ1-6; possible D gene TRBD1, 5 bases. The germline CDR1 and CDR2 sequences are SGHRS and YFSETQ. Deletions cut 2 bases from V and 9 bases from J, with 12 bases between. This CDR3 contains 14 residues. As DNA, the CDR3 is TGCGCCAGCAGCTTCGGGGGTTTAGGTTCACCCCTCCACTTT. Protein sequence: CASSFGGLGSPLHF.

The V and J genes are TRBV6-5 and TRBJ1-5; D remains unclear. Germline V gene sequence: CDR1 MNHEY, CDR2 SVGAGI. This CDR3 contains 15 residues. Trimming removed 2 bases at V and 2 bases at J, with 10 bases between. The CDR3 protein is CASSYNREGNQPQHF. For the CDR3, the DNA is TGTGCCAGCAGTTACAACAGAGAAGGCAATCAGCCCCAGCATTTT.

The gene calls are TRBV4-3 and TRBJ1-1; 9 bases map to TRBD1. Germline CDR1 and CDR2: LGHNA and YSLEER. Trimming at V came to 3 bases and at J to 5 bases, leaving 7 bases not matched to a gene. The CDR3 spans 15 residues. This CDR3 is CASSHTGGLGTEAFF. Here the CDR3 DNA reads TGCGCCAGCAGCCACACAGGGGGCCTTGGTACTGAAGCTTTCTTT.

This clone has a handful of counts. The chain recombines TRBV6-5 with TRBJ2-5, with D possibly TRBD1 on 5 matching bases. The germline gives CDR1 MNHEY, CDR2 SVGAGI. V was clipped by 2 bases and J by 3 bases, with 16 bases between them. The CDR3 has 16 residues. The CDR3, as DNA: TGTGCCAGCAGTTACGGGGCTAGTAGGTGGGAAGAGACCCAGTACTTC. Amino acids: CASSYGASRWEETQYF.

The genes are TRBV5-1 and TRBJ1-6; D remains unclear. The CDR3 is 14 amino acids. Trimming left V 4 bases short and J 9 bases short, with 14 bases between. The germline gives CDR1 SGHRS, CDR2 YFSETQ. DNA for the CDR3: TGCGCCAGCAGCGGGCGCCCAGAGGGTTCACCCCTCCACTTT. Translating gives CASSGRPEGSPLHF.

The V and J genes are TRBV19 and TRBJ2-1, with 10 positions matching TRBD2. V lost 9 bases, J lost 3 bases, and 8 bases stayed unmatched. Germline CDR1 and CDR2: LNHDA and SQIVND (reference sequence). The CDR3 runs to 15 residues. The CDR3, as DNA: TGTGCCAGCCCAGCGGGGGGGCGAATCTACAATGAGCAGTTCTTC. Its translation is CASPAGGRIYNEQFF.

The V gene is TRBV3-1 (or the pseudogene TRBV3-2), the J gene TRBJ1-3; 12 positions agree with TRBD1. Germline V CDR1 and CDR2: LGHDT, YNNKEL (reference sequence). CDR3 length: 17 amino acids. The V segment lost 5 bases and the J segment 1 base; nucleotides outside the gene matches: 6. The CDR3 region has the DNA TGTGCCAGCAGCTTAACGGGACAGGGGGCTTCTGGAAACACCATATATTTT. It codes for CASSLTGQGASGNTIYF.

V usage is TRBV15 and J usage is TRBJ2-5; D might be TRBD2 (7 bases). The CDR3 is 17 residues long. V lost 2 bases, J lost 4 bases, and 20 bases lay in between. Germline loops: CDR1 LNHNV, CDR2 YYDKDF (reference sequence). The CDR3 bases are TGTGCCACCAGCAGAAAAATATCGGGGGGCCCGGGAGAGACCCAGTACTTC. It codes for CATSRKISGGPGETQYF.

The chain carries TRBV6-5 and TRBJ1-2; 7 bases are a match to TRBD1. Trimming at V came to 5 bases and at J to 0 bases, leaving 3 bases not matched to a gene. Looked up from germline, CDR1 is MNHEY and CDR2 is SVGAGI. The CDR3 runs to 14 residues. CDR3 region: CASSKTGPNYGYTF. CDR3 in DNA: TGTGCCAGCAGTAAGACAGGGCCTAACTATGGCTACACCTTC.

Turning to this clone: Other nucleotide sequences in the sample specify the same CDR3. V gene TRBV11-2 combines with J gene TRBJ1-3; TRBD1 agrees at 7 bases. V lost 5 bases and J lost 4; bases outside the gene matches: 5. This CDR3 contains 14 residues. CDR1 SGHAT and CDR2 FQNNGV come from the germline V gene. CDR3 region: CASSLTGPGNTIYF. The CDR3 DNA reads TGTGCCAGCAGCCTGACAGGGCCCGGAAACACCATATATTTT.

The chain links TRBV7-3 to TRBJ1-1; 8 bases match TRBD1. Per the germline V gene, CDR1 is SGHTA and CDR2 is FQGTGA. The CDR3 totals 16 residues. The V segment lost 5 bases and the J segment 4 bases; nucleotides outside the gene matches: 12. CDR3 bases: TGTGCCAGCAGCCTTAGGGCTCAGGGGGCTTCCACTGAAGCTTTCTTT. This sequence encodes CASSLRAQGASTEAFF.

This sequence joins TRBV24-1 and TRBJ1-1; 9 bases are shared with TRBD1. The ends lost 11 bases at V and 8 bases at J; junction bases unmatched: 5. The CDR3 consists of 11 residues. From germline, CDR1 is KGHDR and CDR2 SFDVKD. As DNA, the CDR3 is TGTGCCAGCGACAGGGGGATGGAAGCTTTCTTT. Translation: CASDRGMEAFF.

The chain carries TRBV18 and TRBJ1-6; D is uncertain. The CDR3 is 16 amino acids. The V end lost 1 base, the J end lost 6 bases, and 13 bases lay between the germline ends. Germline CDR1 KGHSH, CDR2 LQKENI. CDR3 in DNA: TGTGCCAGCTCACCACTTGGAGGGAACCGTAATTCACCCCTCCACTTT. Translating gives CASSPLGGNRNSPLHF.

The rearrangement uses TRBV18 and TRBJ1-3, with D hard to call. Trimming pared 3 bases from V and 0 bases from J, leaving 12 bases between. Germline CDR1 and CDR2: KGHSH and LQKENI. The CDR3 is 16 amino acids. The CDR3 loop is CASSPQSDFSGNTIYF. In nucleotides, the CDR3 is TGTGCCAGCTCACCCCAGTCTGATTTCTCTGGAAACACCATATATTTT.

V and J are TRBV3-1 (or the pseudogene TRBV3-2) and TRBJ2-7; 9 bases line up with TRBD1. The CDR3 loop spans 15 amino acids. Losses at the gene ends were 1 base for V and 3 bases for J; bases not matched to a gene: 4. CDR1 LGHDT and CDR2 YNNKEL come from the germline V gene (reference sequence). This chain's CDR3 is CASSQGRTGVYEQYF. CDR3 in DNA: TGTGCCAGCAGCCAAGGGAGGACAGGGGTCTACGAGCAGTACTTC.

A single count supports this clone. The CDR3 protein is CASSLGRAGREQYF. In DNA form, the CDR3 reads TGTGCCAGCAGCTTAGGCCGAGCAGGGCGGGAGCAGTACTTC. The V gene is TRBV13, the J gene TRBJ2-7, with D possibly TRBD1 on 5 matching bases. The V end was cut by 0 bases, the J end by 7 bases, with 13 bases between. CDR1 and CDR2 from the germline V gene are PRHDT and FYEKMQ (reference sequence). CDR3 length: 14 amino acids.

This clone has a single count. This rearrangement joins TRBV18 to TRBJ1-4; TRBD1 aligns across 8 bases. The germline gives CDR1 KGHSH, CDR2 LQKENI. This CDR3 spans 15 amino acids. V lost 4 bases to trimming and J lost 8 bases; unmatched junction nucleotides: 9. CDR3 in amino acids: CASSLGQGSDEKLFF. The CDR3 nucleotides read TGTGCCAGCTCACTAGGACAGGGTTCCGACGAAAAACTGTTTTTT. The variable domain in full, with the rest retrieved from reference TRBV18 and TRBJ1-4, is NAGVMQNPRHLVRRRGQEARLRCSPMKGHSHVYWYRQLPEEGLKFMVYLQKENIIDESGMPKERFSAEFPKEGPSILRIQQVVRGDSAAYFCASSLGQGSDEKLFFGSGTQLSVL.

The chain carries TRBV27 and TRBJ1-5; TRBD1 matches at 8 bases. Germline trimming cut 6 bases from V and 0 bases from J; bases unmatched to any gene: 7. The CDR3 is 16 amino acids. Germline V gives CDR1 MNHEY, CDR2 SMNVEV (reference sequence). The CDR3 nucleotides are TGTGCCAGCAGGCCCGACAGGGGTTATAGCAATCAGCCCCAGCATTTT. Encoded protein: CASRPDRGYSNQPQHF.

CDR3 DNA: TGTGCCAGCAGCTCCCGTCGTCGGGAGACCCAGTACTTC. It codes for CASSSRRRETQYF. V is TRBV5-4 and J is TRBJ2-5, with D hard to call. The CDR3 length is 13 residues. Germline lookup yields CDR1 SGHNT and CDR2 YYREEE (reference sequence). Trimming stripped 3 bases from V and 5 bases from J, with 11 bases between.

The V and J genes are TRBV19 and TRBJ1-3; 8 bases are shared with TRBD1. The trim removed 6 bases at V and 0 bases at J, leaving 4 bases unmatched. Germline V gene sequence: CDR1 LNHDA, CDR2 SQIVND (reference sequence). The CDR3 runs to 15 residues. The CDR3: CASSNRGFSGNTIYF. The CDR3 nucleotides are TGTGCCAGTAGCAACAGGGGGTTCTCTGGAAACACCATATATTTT.

The chain joins TRBV9 to TRBJ2-3; D perhaps matches TRBD1 (5 bases). This CDR3 has 15 amino acids. Germline-derived CDR1 and CDR2 are SGDLS and YYNGEE. The V end lost 0 bases, the J end lost 1 base, and 9 bases lay between the germline ends. The CDR3 coding sequence is TGTGCCAGCAGCGTAGACACAGGAGGCACAGATACGCAGTATTTT. This codes for CASSVDTGGTDTQYF.

The V call is TRBV6-2 or TRBV6-3, the J call TRBJ1-1; a weak D match, TRBD1 (6 bases). Germline CDR1 and CDR2: MNHEY and SVGEGT. Trimming left V 2 bases short and J 7 bases short, with 17 bases between. This CDR3 is 15 amino acids long. CDR3 in amino acids: CASSYTRNTGFEAFF. CDR3 sequence (DNA): TGTGCCAGCAGTTACACCCGAAATACAGGGTTTGAAGCTTTCTTT.

This rearrangement joins TRBV5-1 to TRBJ1-1; possible D gene TRBD1, 6 bases. Germline values: CDR1 SGHRS, CDR2 YFSETQ. The V end lost 4 bases, the J end lost 2 bases, and 12 bases lay between the germline ends. The CDR3 contains 14 residues. CDR3: CASSPRQDNTEAFF. The CDR3 region has the DNA TGCGCCAGCAGCCCAAGACAGGACAACACTGAAGCTTTCTTT.

The chain uses TRBV4-3 and TRBJ2-6; TRBD1 is a possible D gene (6 bases). The CDR3 runs 18 residues. V lost 0 bases to trimming and J lost 4 bases, with 16 bases between them. The germline V gene has CDR1 LGHNA and CDR2 YSLEER. CDR3 DNA sequence: TGCGCCAGCAGCCAAGAGGCTACAGGGCATAGAGGGGCCAACGTCCTGACTTTC. Protein product: CASSQEATGHRGANVLTF.